This T cell receptor (beta chain) was documented in a study of beta chain features in type 1 diabetes. This clone was recorded a few times. Antigen: not known. CDR1 SGHVS and CDR2 FNYEAQ come from the germline V gene. V was pared by 4 bases and J by 1 base, with 9 bases of the junction left unmatched. CDR3 size: 17 residues. Reverse transcription of all isolated RNA meant that expressed TCRB transcripts were sequenced. It was found that naive, central memory and regulatory T cell samples averaged approximately 3.9 million reads. Profiling relied on immunoSEQ multiplex PCR, and the TCRdb table lists in-frame clones only, not all of them. The sample consists of more than 250,000 clones, over 14% of them appearing once. Regarding the study as a whole: Short templates might get an advantage during PCR, and this would be equal in patients and controls. When Type 1 diabetes patients were examined, their TCRB CDR3s proved moderately but significantly shorter in all four CD4+ subsets.

The TCR sequence derives from a man aged 18 to 30 with type 1 diabetes. The genes are TRBV7-6 and TRBJ2-1; TRBD2 agrees at 8 bases. The sample taken for sequencing was naive CD4+ T cells from blood. The CDR3 sequence: CASSWGFGGASYNEQFF. The CDR3 bases are TGTGCCAGCAGCTGGGGCTTCGGGGGGGCATCCTACAATGAGCAGTTCTTC.